One and the same sample provided the 25 T cell receptor beta chains below, sequenced in a study of OX40 agonist ivuxolimab in advanced cancers. Data came from immunoSEQ multiplex PCR; TCRdb stores just in-frame clones and leaves some out. The sample has more than 65,000 clones, about 88% seen once. Specimen: CD4+ or CD8+ T cells sorted from blood, collected in a trial of the OX40 agonist ivuxolimab. The receptor set was obtained from an adult with an advanced solid tumor such as melanoma, head and neck, liver or kidney cancer.

The rearrangement links TRBV29-1 to TRBJ1-1; TRBD1 aligns across 8 bases. The CDR3 covers 13 residues. The germline CDR1 and CDR2 sequences are SQVTM and ANQGSEA. Trimming at V came to 7 bases and at J to 2 bases, leaving 6 bases not matched to a gene. CDR3 DNA: TGCAGCGGCACCGGACAGGGAAACACTGAAGCTTTCTTT. Translating gives CSGTGQGNTEAFF.

J is TRBJ2-5 and V is TRBV7-2, with D unclear. CDR1 and CDR2 from the germline V gene are SGHTA and FQGNSA. Trimming cost V 6 bases and J 4 bases, with 9 bases left between them. The CDR3 runs to 12 residues. This CDR3 is CASSGLAETQYF. The DNA of the CDR3 is TGTGCCAGCAGTGGATTAGCAGAGACCCAGTACTTC.

The chain employs TRBV6-6 and TRBJ2-7; TRBD1 aligns across 8 bases. The length of the CDR3 is 13 residues. CDR1 is MNHNY and CDR2 is SVGAGI in the germline V gene (reference sequence). V lost 5 bases, J lost 4 bases, and 4 bases stayed unmatched. CDR3 sequence: CASSVGQDYEQYF. CDR3 in DNA: TGTGCCAGCAGTGTGGGACAGGATTACGAGCAGTACTTC.

This clone was recorded at least ten times. One end of the junction does not line up with germline, which may come from a read error. The chain joins TRBV6-5 to TRBJ1-2, with TRBD1 identical over 9 bases. The CDR3 runs 14 residues. Germline V gene lookup returns CDR1 MNHEY and CDR2 SVGAGI. CDR3 protein: CASSYFPTGGGYTF. The CDR3 DNA reads as TGTGCCAGCAGCTACTTCCCCACAGGGGGCGGCTACACCTTC.

This clone was recorded only once. The chain links TRBV7-3 to TRBJ2-1, with D possibly TRBD2 on 6 matching bases. This CDR3 contains 16 residues. The germline gives CDR1 SGHTA, CDR2 FQGTGA. V shed 5 bases and J shed 1 base, with 15 bases lying between them. CDR3: CASSPPRTTSYNEQFF. The CDR3 DNA sequence: TGTGCCAGCAGCCCCCCGCGGACTACGTCCTACAATGAGCAGTTCTTC.

The chain links TRBV11-2 to TRBJ2-7; 7 nucleotides line up with TRBD2. Looked up from germline, CDR1 is SGHAT and CDR2 is FQNNGV. The CDR3 has 15 amino acids. With V trimmed by 5 bases and J by 2 bases, 9 bases remained unmatched. The CDR3 is CASSQMAGATYEQYF. The DNA of the CDR3 is TGTGCCAGCAGCCAGATGGCGGGAGCGACCTACGAGCAGTACTTC. Full variable domain (rest looked up from reference TRBV11-2 and TRBJ2-7): EAGVAQSPRYKIIEKRQSVAFWCNPISGHATLYWYQQILGQGPKLLIQFQNNGVVDDSQLPKDRFSAERLKGVDSTLKIQPAKLEDSAVYLCASSQMAGATYEQYFGPGTRLTVT.

This sequence joins TRBV7-2 and TRBJ1-2; TRBD1 is a possible D gene (6 bases). The V gene lost 5 bases and the J gene lost 6 bases, with 13 bases spanning the gap. The CDR3 has 13 residues. The germline V gene has CDR1 SGHTA and CDR2 FQGNSA. The CDR3 protein is CASSLQTGNGYTF. CDR3 nucleotide sequence: TGTGCCAGCAGCCTCCAAACAGGGAATGGCTACACCTTC.

The chain is built from TRBV12-5 and TRBJ2-5, with TRBD1 matching 7 bases. The CDR3 covers 15 residues. V was clipped by 0 bases and J by 4 bases; unmatched bases: 5. Germline V gene lookup returns CDR1 LGHNT and CDR2 FRNRAP. The CDR3: CASGLVQGDRETQYF. In DNA form, the CDR3 reads TGTGCTAGTGGTTTGGTCCAGGGGGATAGAGAGACCCAGTACTTC.

The chain is built from TRBV30 and TRBJ1-2; maybe TRBD1 (5 bases). The V end was cut by 4 bases, the J end by 6 bases, with 18 bases between. Germline CDR1 reads GTSNPN; CDR2 reads SVGIG (reference sequence). The CDR3 runs 14 residues. As DNA, the CDR3 is TGTGCCTGGACCCGAGCCCCGTGGGGGGATGGCTACACCTTC. This gives the protein CAWTRAPWGDGYTF.

Details on this clone: A read error may account for a junction end that differs from germline. The chain employs TRBV2 and TRBJ1-5; 8 positions agree with TRBD1. The CDR3 sequence is 20 residues long. Germline CDR1 and CDR2: SNHLY and FYNNEI. As DNA, the CDR3 is TGTGCCAGCAGGGAAGCGACCGGGACAGGTATTTCTGCTAGCAATCAGCCCCAGCATTTT. Translated: CASREATGTGISASNQPQHF.

This clone was counted only a few times. The CDR3 sequence is CAWSRSWYSLLTGELFF. In DNA, the CDR3 is TGTGCCTGGAGTCGGTCGTGGTACAGTCTACTTACCGGGGAGCTGTTTTTT. V gene TRBV30 combines with J gene TRBJ2-2; D remains unclear. The CDR3 covers 17 residues. The germline gives CDR1 GTSNPN, CDR2 SVGIG (reference sequence). V was cut by 2 bases and J by 5 bases, with 21 bases left in between. Complete variable domain (other parts from reference TRBV30 and TRBJ2-2): SQTIHQWPATLVQPVGSPLSLECTVEGTSNPNLYWYRQAAGRGLQLLFYSVGIGQISSEVPQNLSASRPQDRQFILSSKKLLLSDSGFYLCAWSRSWYSLLTGELFFGEGSRLTVL.

This clone was seen once. The CDR3 nucleotides are TGTGCCAGCAGCGCAGCGAACCAAGAGACCCAGTACTTC. Translated: CASSAANQETQYF. The chain recombines TRBV7-3 with TRBJ2-5; no firm D call. The CDR3 covers 13 residues. The V gene's germline CDR1 is SGHTA and CDR2 FQGTGA. Trimming cost V 5 bases and J 0 bases, with 7 bases left between them.

V is TRBV7-2 and J is TRBJ1-1; possible D gene TRBD1, 6 bases. The CDR3 has 15 residues. CDR1 and CDR2 (germline): SGHTA, FQGNSA. Trimming took off 4 bases at V and 5 bases at J, with 17 bases between the two ends. The CDR3 protein is CASSSGFRGKTEAFF. The CDR3 nucleotides read TGTGCCAGCAGCTCGGGATTCAGGGGAAAGACTGAAGCTTTCTTT.

V is TRBV6-6 and J is TRBJ2-7; D could derive from TRBD1 or TRBD2 (7 bases each). Trimming took 9 bases from V and 4 from J, leaving 16 bases between them. Germline CDR1 and CDR2: MNHNY and SVGAGI (reference sequence). The CDR3 runs 13 residues. Here the CDR3 reads CASHRGGSYEQYF. As DNA, the CDR3 is TGTGCCAGTCACAGGGGCGGGAGTTACGAGCAGTACTTC.

This clone occurred once. V usage is TRBV14 and J usage is TRBJ2-3, with TRBD2 matching over 13 bases. The V and J ends lost 1 base and 4 bases, in that order; junction bases with no gene match: 5. The germline V gene has CDR1 SGHDN and CDR2 FVKESK. The CDR3 loop spans 17 amino acids. Written as DNA, the CDR3 is TGTGCCAGCAGCCAAGTGATGGGACTAGCGGGATCAGATACGCAGTATTTT. The encoded protein is CASSQVMGLAGSDTQYF.

V usage is TRBV6-1 and J usage is TRBJ2-5; perhaps TRBD2 as D (6 bases). Germline V gene sequence: CDR1 MNHNS, CDR2 SASEGT. V lost 1 base and J lost 7, with 16 bases in between. This CDR3 is built from 15 residues. For the CDR3, the DNA is TGTGCCAGCAGTGAAGGGGCCTCCGGGGGAAGGACCCAGTACTTC. It specifies CASSEGASGGRTQYF.

J is TRBJ2-3 and V is TRBV4-2; either TRBD1 or TRBD2 may fit D (5 bases each). The CDR3 runs 16 residues. V was pared by 3 bases and J by 7 bases, with 20 bases between. Germline assignment: CDR1 LGHNA and CDR2 YNFKEQ. CDR3 in amino acids: CASSHLGHQEGYTQYF. DNA for the CDR3: TGTGCCAGCAGCCACCTCGGACACCAAGAGGGATATACGCAGTATTTT.

The chain joins TRBV4-1 to TRBJ1-3; weak D call: TRBD1 (6 bases). CDR3 length equals 16 residues. CDR1 and CDR2 (germline): MGHRA, YSYEKL. V was pared by 3 bases and J by 2 bases, with 14 bases between. The CDR3 sequence: CASSHVGTTTGNTIYF. For the CDR3, the DNA is TGCGCCAGCAGCCACGTGGGGACAACGACTGGAAACACCATATATTTT.

The chain links TRBV6-5 to TRBJ1-1; D is undetermined. This CDR3 is 12 amino acids long. Trimming removed 8 bases at V and 0 bases at J, with 7 bases between. Germline CDR1 and CDR2: MNHEY and SVGAGI. The CDR3 sequence is CASGRLNTEAFF. The CDR3 DNA reads as TGTGCCAGCGGACGTCTGAACACTGAAGCTTTCTTT.

Here the CDR3 DNA reads TGCGCCAGCAGCTTGTCTACAGGGGTTGGCTACGAGCAGTACTTC. Translating gives CASSLSTGVGYEQYF. This sequence joins TRBV5-1 and TRBJ2-7; TRBD1 matches at 7 bases. After removal of 1 base from V and 3 bases from J, the junction contained 7 bases not matched to a gene. The germline V gene has CDR1 SGHRS and CDR2 YFSETQ. The CDR3 totals 15 residues.

V gene TRBV6-6 combines with J gene TRBJ2-3; D tentatively fits TRBD1 or TRBD2 (6 bases each). In germline, CDR1 is MNHNY, CDR2 SVGAGI (reference sequence). This CDR3 has 13 amino acids. V lost 5 bases and J 5 bases, leaving 11 bases between the germline ends. As DNA, the CDR3 is TGTGCCAGCAGTAGGGGGGACGGAGATACGCAGTATTTT. This translates into CASSRGDGDTQYF.

This clone has a handful of counts. This chain uses TRBV30 with TRBJ1-1; D is possibly TRBD1 (6 bases). The CDR3 spans 13 residues. Trimming took 8 bases from V and 0 from J, leaving 13 bases between them. Looked up from germline, CDR1 is GTSNPN and CDR2 is SVGIG (reference sequence). The CDR3 loop is CAKQKGVNTEAFF. The CDR3 region has the DNA TGTGCCAAACAAAAGGGGGTGAACACTGAAGCTTTCTTT.

The chain links TRBV5-1 to TRBJ2-3; unclear D gene. The CDR3 consists of 11 residues. In germline, CDR1 is SGHRS, CDR2 YFSETQ. The V end was cut by 2 bases, the J end by 5 bases, with 3 bases between. The CDR3 DNA is TGCGCCAGCAGCTTAATAGATACGCAGTATTTT. It specifies CASSLIDTQYF.

As concerns this clone: This CDR3 is also generated by other DNA sequences in the sample. This rearrangement joins TRBV11-2 to TRBJ2-7; 9 positions match TRBD2. The CDR3 has 13 amino acids. J was trimmed by 6 bases and V by 0 bases; bases with no gene match: 0. Germline V gene lookup returns CDR1 SGHAT and CDR2 FQNNGV. The CDR3 DNA reads as TGTGCCAGCAGCTTAGAAGCGGGGGGCGAGCAGTACTTC. This sequence encodes CASSLEAGGEQYF.

This clone appeared once. This sequence joins TRBV7-2 and TRBJ2-1, with TRBD2 matching 9 bases. This CDR3 has 15 residues. With 5 bases clipped from V and 8 bases from J, the junction kept 10 bases outside the gene matches. Germline V lookup: CDR1 SGHTA, CDR2 FQGNSA. CDR3: CASSLGLAPLDEQFF. CDR3 coding DNA: TGTGCCAGCAGCCTGGGACTAGCTCCCCTCGATGAGCAGTTCTTC.